This T cell receptor beta chain was sequenced for a study of CD8 T cells in Susac syndrome. Germline CDR1 reads GTSNPN; CDR2 reads SVGIG (reference sequence). The CDR3 covers 17 residues. Unmatched junction bases numbered 10, after V lost 2 bases and J lost 4 bases. RNA in amounts of roughly 0.45 to 1 ug was reverse transcribed with random hexamers. Amplification of TCR beta CDR3 spanned 54 Vbeta and 13 Jbeta via immunoSEQ multiplex PCR. Each CDR3 protein gets one entry after TCRdb re-called the immunoSEQ multiplex PCR reads with MiXCR. The table includes about 210,000 distinct CDR3 sequences, approximately 95% detected once.

This chain connects TRBV30 to TRBJ2-7; 14 bases line up with TRBD2. Specimen: CD4+ T cells from PBMCs. This receptor was identified in a human donor with multiple sclerosis. CDR3 DNA sequence: TGTGCCTGGAGTCGAATGAGGACTAGCGGGGGGCAGTACGAGCAGTACGTC. Translation: CAWSRMRTSGGQYEQYV.